This TCR beta chain was obtained from a study of resident and recirculating memory T cells in vitiligo. About the study: Each patient gave two lesional and two nonlesional epidermal shave biopsies, plus PBMCs. Study results and limitations: Non-conserved TCRs across sites and patients suggested distinct clones per lesion.

After removal of 6 bases from V and 7 bases from J, the junction contained 6 bases not matched to a gene. Germline CDR1 reads MDHEN; CDR2 reads SYDVKM. This CDR3 is built from 14 residues. As regards this clone: Its antigen is currently unknown.

TCRdb's table, derived via immunoSEQ multiplex PCR, lists solely in-frame clones and lacks some. Of tens of thousands of clones listed, about 90% are singletons. The material sequenced was blood. This TCR was recovered from a male donor with vitiligo. The chain links TRBV28 to TRBJ2-3; TRBD2 matches at 11 bases. The CDR3, as DNA: TGTGCCAGCAGCACAGGGACTAGCGGAAATACGCAGTATTTT. Protein sequence: CASSTGTSGNTQYF. The full variable domain, with the rest looked up from reference TRBV28 and TRBJ2-3, is DVKVTQSSRYLVKRTGEKVFLECVQDMDHENMFWYRQDPGLGLRLIYFSYDVKMKEKGDIPEGYSVSREKKERFSLILESASTNQTSMYLCASSTGTSGNTQYFGPGTRLTVL.